A selection of T cell receptor beta chains follows, all from one sample in a study of blood T cell repertoires in COVID-19. The repertoire was sequenced with immunoSEQ multiplex PCR; TCRdb's copy has only in-frame clones and lacks some. Here the sample spans a few hundred thousand clones, 80% to 90% being singletons. The sequenced sample consisted of PBMCs or T cells enriched from blood (not recorded which). The receptors come from a man aged 35-49 years who had recovered from COVID-19. CDR3s include the opening cysteine and the closing phenylalanine or tryptophan. Each record gives: J gene, D gene, clone size, V gene, CDR3 DNA, CDR3 protein. The D gene is left open where the match is weak. Clone size is shown for a subset of rows, as once, few, many or a class of expanded clone.

J: TRBJ2-3; D: TRBD1; size: -; V: TRBV23-1; DNA: TGCGCCAGCAGTCCCGTCGACAGGGACCCTCCCCCGGGGCTCTCCACAGATACGCAGTATTTT; CDR3: CASSPVDRDPPPGLSTDTQYF
J: TRBJ2-3; D: -; size: -; V: TRBV21-1; DNA: TGTGCCAGCAGCAAAGCTCGCGGGAGGGGGACAGATACGCAGTATTTT; CDR3: CASSKARGRGTDTQYF
J: TRBJ1-1; D: -; size: -; V: TRBV12-5; DNA: TGTGCTAGTGCTTTACAAACGGGCACTGAAGCTTTCTTT; CDR3: CASALQTGTEAFF
J: TRBJ1-2; D: -; size: -; V: TRBV27; DNA: TGTGCCAGCAGCCTGGGGGGAGTCGGCTACACCTTC; CDR3: CASSLGGVGYTF
J: TRBJ1-5; D: -; size: -; V: TRBV30; DNA: TGTGCCTGGAGTGTACCGGGCAGACAGGCGGCTCAGCCCCAGCATTTT; CDR3: CAWSVPGRQAAQPQHF
J: TRBJ2-2; D: TRBD2; size: once; V: TRBV4-1; DNA: TGCGCCAGCAGCCAAAGGGGACCGACTAGCGGGGGGGCCGGGGAGCTGTTTTTT; CDR3: CASSQRGPTSGGAGELFF
J: TRBJ2-7; D: TRBD1; size: few; V: TRBV18; DNA: TGTGCCAGCTTAGAGGGGGCTGGGTACGAGCAGTACTTC; CDR3: CASLEGAGYEQYF
J: TRBJ2-7; D: -; size: -; V: TRBV21-1; DNA: TGTGCCAGCAGCAGATGGACTAGCGGGGCCTACGAGCAGTACTTC; CDR3: CASSRWTSGAYEQYF
J: TRBJ2-4; D: -; size: -; V: TRBV10-2; DNA: TGCGCCAGCAAGAACCAGGGGGCCAAAAACATTCAGTACTTC; CDR3: CASKNQGAKNIQYF
J: TRBJ1-6; D: -; size: -; V: TRBV5-8; DNA: TGTGCCAGCAGCTTGGGCAGGGTGGATAATTCACCCCTCCACTTT; CDR3: CASSLGRVDNSPLHF
J: TRBJ1-2; D: -; size: -; V: TRBV2; DNA: TGTGCCAGCAACGCGGGGGGAAACTATGGCTACACCTTC; CDR3: CASNAGGNYGYTF
J: TRBJ2-2; D: -; size: -; V: TRBV6-2/TRBV6-3; DNA: TGTGCCAGCAGCCCAGCGGGCACCGGGGAGCTGTTTTTT; CDR3: CASSPAGTGELFF
J: TRBJ2-2; D: TRBD2; size: -; V: TRBV7-8; DNA: TGTGCCAGCACCTGGGCCACCGGGGCTAGCGGGATGGGGGCCGGGGAGCTGTTTTTT; CDR3: CASTWATGASGMGAGELFF
J: TRBJ1-3; D: -; size: few; V: TRBV28; DNA: TGTGCCAGCAGCTCCTCGGGATCTGGAAACACCATATATTTT; CDR3: CASSSSGSGNTIYF
J: TRBJ2-7; D: TRBD2; size: -; V: TRBV20-1; DNA: TGCAGTGCTAGTATAAGCGGGAGGGCCCACGAGCAGTACTTC; CDR3: CSASISGRAHEQYF
J: TRBJ1-1; D: TRBD1; size: once; V: TRBV2; DNA: TGTGCCAGCAGGGGACAGGAGAACACTGAAGCTTTCTTT; CDR3: CASRGQENTEAFF
J: TRBJ1-2; D: -; size: -; V: TRBV24-1; DNA: TGTGCCACCAGTGATCAGGGATTTGGCTACACCTTC; CDR3: CATSDQGFGYTF
J: TRBJ1-2; D: -; size: -; V: TRBV4-1; DNA: TGCGCCAGCAGCCAGTGGTTCTGGGCCGGTGGCTACACCTTC; CDR3: CASSQWFWAGGYTF
J: TRBJ1-5; D: -; size: few; V: TRBV5-6; DNA: TGTGCCAGCAGCTTGTTCAGGGTGGTAAATCAGCCCCAGCATTTT; CDR3: CASSLFRVVNQPQHF
J: TRBJ1-5; D: TRBD1; size: -; V: TRBV6-5; DNA: TGTGCCAGCAGTTCACAGGGGAGCAATCAGCCCCAGCATTTT; CDR3: CASSSQGSNQPQHF
J: TRBJ1-2; D: -; size: -; V: TRBV2; DNA: TGTGCCAGCAGTAGGCGGTTACTGGATGGCTACACCTTC; CDR3: CASSRRLLDGYTF
J: TRBJ1-3; D: -; size: -; V: TRBV7-2; DNA: TGTGCCAGCAGCCCCCTGGGGGGTTCTATTGGAAACACCATATATTTT; CDR3: CASSPLGGSIGNTIYF
J: TRBJ2-1; D: -; size: -; V: TRBV30; DNA: TGTGCCTGGAGTAGATTCAGCTACAATGAGCAGTTCTTC; CDR3: CAWSRFSYNEQFF
J: TRBJ2-1; D: -; size: few; V: TRBV14; DNA: TGTGCCAGCAGCTTATTTAGTGGGGCTGAGCAGTTCTTC; CDR3: CASSLFSGAEQFF
J: TRBJ1-5; D: -; size: -; V: TRBV29-1; DNA: TGCAGCGTACAAGACAGTGCCCATCAGCCCCAGCATTTT; CDR3: CSVQDSAHQPQHF
J: TRBJ1-2; D: TRBD1; size: -; V: TRBV3-1/TRBV3-2; DNA: TGTGCCAGCAGCCAAGAGACAGGGATTAACTATGGCTACACCTTC; CDR3: CASSQETGINYGYTF
J: TRBJ1-6; D: -; size: -; V: TRBV18; DNA: TGTGCCAGCTCCCGGGGGGCTAATAATTCACCCCTCCACTTT; CDR3: CASSRGANNSPLHF
J: TRBJ1-6; D: TRBD1; size: -; V: TRBV12-5; DNA: TGTGCTAGTGGCCGTGGGACAGGGGGTTCGTATAATTCACCCCTCCACTTT; CDR3: CASGRGTGGSYNSPLHF
J: TRBJ1-1; D: TRBD1; size: -; V: TRBV6-5; DNA: TGTGCCAGCAGTTACGAAGGGACAGGAAGAACTGAAGCTTTCTTT; CDR3: CASSYEGTGRTEAFF
J: TRBJ2-7; D: -; size: -; V: TRBV7-8; DNA: -; CDR3: CASSFQVSIGTGAYEQYF
J: TRBJ2-1; D: TRBD2; size: -; V: TRBV9; DNA: TGTGCCAGCAGCGTAGCTGTGGGACTAGGGTCGAACAATGAGCAGTTCTTC; CDR3: CASSVAVGLGSNNEQFF
J: TRBJ1-4; D: -; size: -; V: TRBV19; DNA: TGTGCCAGTAGTTTGCAGGGGGAAAAACTGTTTTTT; CDR3: CASSLQGEKLFF
J: TRBJ2-2; D: TRBD1; size: -; V: TRBV7-3; DNA: TGTGCCAGCAGCTTAAACCCTGACAGGGACGGCGGGGAGCTGTTTTTT; CDR3: CASSLNPDRDGGELFF
J: TRBJ1-6; D: TRBD1; size: -; V: TRBV7-9; DNA: TGTGCCAGCAGCCGGGACAGTGACAATTCACCCCTCCACTTT; CDR3: CASSRDSDNSPLHF
J: TRBJ1-1; D: -; size: -; V: TRBV9; DNA: TGTGCCAGCAGCGTATGGGGAGGAAATATCGCTGAAGCTTTCTTT; CDR3: CASSVWGGNIAEAFF
J: TRBJ1-1; D: -; size: -; V: TRBV29-1; DNA: TGCAGCGGGGGTTGGGGAGGAGGGCGCACTGAAGCTTTCTTT; CDR3: CSGGWGGGRTEAFF
J: TRBJ1-5; D: -; size: -; V: TRBV5-1; DNA: TGCGCCAGCAGCTTGACAGGGTATCAGCCCCAGCATTTT; CDR3: CASSLTGYQPQHF
J: TRBJ1-5; D: -; size: -; V: TRBV7-2; DNA: TGTGCCAGCAGCGGACAGCGCAATCAGCCCCAGCATTTT; CDR3: CASSGQRNQPQHF
J: TRBJ1-2; D: -; size: -; V: TRBV7-2; DNA: TGTGCCAGCAGCCTTTCATTAGAAAGGACAGTTGATGGCTACACCTTC; CDR3: CASSLSLERTVDGYTF
J: TRBJ2-3; D: -; size: -; V: TRBV7-9; DNA: TGTGCCAGCAGCCCGACTAGTACCACAGGAGATACGCAGTATTTT; CDR3: CASSPTSTTGDTQYF
J: TRBJ2-1; D: -; size: few; V: TRBV5-1; DNA: TGCGCCAGCAGGGCCAGGGAAGGGGATGAGCAGTTCTTC; CDR3: CASRAREGDEQFF
J: TRBJ1-1; D: TRBD1; size: -; V: TRBV5-4; DNA: TGTGCCAGCAGCTTGGCCGGGACAGGGCATGAAGCTTTCTTT; CDR3: CASSLAGTGHEAFF
J: TRBJ1-2; D: TRBD1; size: -; V: TRBV9; DNA: TGTGCCAGCAGCGTTTCCGGGACAGAGAACTATGGCTACACCTTC; CDR3: CASSVSGTENYGYTF
J: TRBJ1-1; D: -; size: -; V: TRBV3-1/TRBV3-2; DNA: TGTGCCAGCAGCCAACCAGGGTTTACGAACACTGAAGCTTTCTTT; CDR3: CASSQPGFTNTEAFF
J: TRBJ1-4; D: TRBD1; size: few; V: TRBV5-1; DNA: TGCGCCAGCAGCCAGGGACAGCCTAATGAAAAACTGTTTTTT; CDR3: CASSQGQPNEKLFF
J: TRBJ2-1; D: TRBD2; size: -; V: TRBV19; DNA: TGTGCCAGTAGCCTCCTGGGGGGAGGGTACAATGAGCAGTTCTTC; CDR3: CASSLLGGGYNEQFF
J: TRBJ1-1; D: TRBD1; size: -; V: TRBV2; DNA: TGTGCCAGCAGTGAATTGGACAGGGTCCCTGAAGCTTTCTTT; CDR3: CASSELDRVPEAFF
J: TRBJ2-4; D: TRBD1; size: -; V: TRBV10-3; DNA: TGTGCCATCAGTGAAAGGACAGGGAGTACCTATGGGGACAAAAACATTCAGTACTTC; CDR3: CAISERTGSTYGDKNIQYF
J: TRBJ2-7; D: TRBD2; size: -; V: TRBV5-6; DNA: TGTGCCAGCAGCTCCCTGGGAGGGATCAACGAGCAGTACTTC; CDR3: CASSSLGGINEQYF
J: TRBJ2-7; D: TRBD1; size: few; V: TRBV5-1; DNA: TGCGCCAGCTCCCGGGAAGACAGGGGCAACGAGCAGTACTTC; CDR3: CASSREDRGNEQYF
J: TRBJ1-2; D: -; size: -; V: TRBV2; DNA: TGTGCCAGCAGCCCCGTTTTGGAGGTGGGCTATGGCTACACCTTC; CDR3: CASSPVLEVGYGYTF
J: TRBJ1-1; D: -; size: -; V: TRBV18; DNA: TGTGCCAGCTCCCCTGGACAAGAGAACACTGAAGCTTTCTTT; CDR3: CASSPGQENTEAFF
J: TRBJ2-1; D: TRBD2; size: -; V: TRBV9; DNA: TGTGCCAGCAGCCCTGCCAGCGGGAGAGAATACAATGAGCAGTTCTTC; CDR3: CASSPASGREYNEQFF
J: TRBJ2-7; D: TRBD1; size: -; V: TRBV10-2; DNA: TGCGCCAGCCGTCCCGGGACAGGGACCGGCTACGAGCAGTACTTC; CDR3: CASRPGTGTGYEQYF
J: TRBJ2-3; D: -; size: once; V: TRBV5-1; DNA: TGCGCCAGCAGCCCCACGGTGCAGGGCTCCACAGATACGCAGTATTTT; CDR3: CASSPTVQGSTDTQYF